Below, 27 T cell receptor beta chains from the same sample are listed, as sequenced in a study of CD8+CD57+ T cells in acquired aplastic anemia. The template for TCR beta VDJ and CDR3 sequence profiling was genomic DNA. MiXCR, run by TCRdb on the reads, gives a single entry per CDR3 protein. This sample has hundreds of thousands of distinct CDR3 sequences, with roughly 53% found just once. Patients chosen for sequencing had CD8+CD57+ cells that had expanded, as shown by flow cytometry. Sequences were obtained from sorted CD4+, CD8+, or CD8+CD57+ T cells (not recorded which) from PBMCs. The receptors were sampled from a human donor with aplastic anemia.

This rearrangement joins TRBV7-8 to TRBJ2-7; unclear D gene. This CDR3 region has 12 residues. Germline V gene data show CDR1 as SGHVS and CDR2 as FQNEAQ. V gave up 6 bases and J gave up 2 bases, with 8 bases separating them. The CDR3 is CASSPETYEQYF. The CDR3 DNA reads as TGTGCCAGCAGTCCCGAGACCTACGAGCAGTACTTC.

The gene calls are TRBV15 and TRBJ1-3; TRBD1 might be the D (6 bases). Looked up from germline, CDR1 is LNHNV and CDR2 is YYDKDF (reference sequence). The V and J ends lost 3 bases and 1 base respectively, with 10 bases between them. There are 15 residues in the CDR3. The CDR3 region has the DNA TGTGCCACCAGCAGGGGCACAGGGTCTGGAAACACCATATATTTT. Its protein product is CATSRGTGSGNTIYF.

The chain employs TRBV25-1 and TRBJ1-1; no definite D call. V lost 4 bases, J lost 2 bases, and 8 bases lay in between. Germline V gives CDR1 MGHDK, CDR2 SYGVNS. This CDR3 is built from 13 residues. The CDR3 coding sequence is TGTGCCAGCAGTGGGACGTACAACACTGAAGCTTTCTTT. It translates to CASSGTYNTEAFF. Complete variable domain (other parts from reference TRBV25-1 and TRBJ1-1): EADIYQTPRYLVIGTGKKITLECSQTMGHDKMYWYQQDPGMELHLIHYSYGVNSTEKGDLSSESTVSRIRTEHFPLTLESARPSHTSQYLCASSGTYNTEAFFGQGTRLTVV.

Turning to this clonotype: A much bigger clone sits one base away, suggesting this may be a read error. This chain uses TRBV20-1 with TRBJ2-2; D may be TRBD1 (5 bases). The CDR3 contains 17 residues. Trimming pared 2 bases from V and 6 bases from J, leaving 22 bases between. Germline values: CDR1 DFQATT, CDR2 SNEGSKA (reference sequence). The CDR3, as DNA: TGCAGTGCTAGAAATGAAACGTGGGGCCCTTCGCCCGGGGAGCTGTTTTTT. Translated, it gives CSARNETWGPSPGELFF.

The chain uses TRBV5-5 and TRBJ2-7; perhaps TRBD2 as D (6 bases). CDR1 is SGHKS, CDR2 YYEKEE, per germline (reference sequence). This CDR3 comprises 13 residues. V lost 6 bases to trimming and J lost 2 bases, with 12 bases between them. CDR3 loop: CASTPGVPYEQYF. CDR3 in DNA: TGTGCCAGCACCCCGGGAGTCCCCTACGAGCAGTACTTC.

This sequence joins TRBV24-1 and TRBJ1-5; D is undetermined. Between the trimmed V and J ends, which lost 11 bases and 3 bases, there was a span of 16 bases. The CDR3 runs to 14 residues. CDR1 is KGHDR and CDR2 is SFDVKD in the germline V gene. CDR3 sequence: CASRGRVDNQPQHF. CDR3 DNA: TGTGCCAGCAGAGGACGGGTCGACAATCAGCCCCAGCATTTT.

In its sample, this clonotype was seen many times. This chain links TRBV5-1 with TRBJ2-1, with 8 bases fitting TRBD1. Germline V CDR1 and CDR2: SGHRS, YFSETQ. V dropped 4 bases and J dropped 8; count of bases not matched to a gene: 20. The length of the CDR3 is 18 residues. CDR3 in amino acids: CASSPGQGGLVGFDEQFF. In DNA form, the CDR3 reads TGCGCCAGCAGCCCCGGACAGGGAGGCCTAGTAGGGTTCGATGAGCAGTTCTTC.

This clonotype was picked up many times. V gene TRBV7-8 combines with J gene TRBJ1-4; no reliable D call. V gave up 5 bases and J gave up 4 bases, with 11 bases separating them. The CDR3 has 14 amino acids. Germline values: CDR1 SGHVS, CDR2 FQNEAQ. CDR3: CASSAGRINEKLFF. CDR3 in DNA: TGTGCCAGCAGCGCCGGCAGGATTAATGAAAAACTGTTTTTT.

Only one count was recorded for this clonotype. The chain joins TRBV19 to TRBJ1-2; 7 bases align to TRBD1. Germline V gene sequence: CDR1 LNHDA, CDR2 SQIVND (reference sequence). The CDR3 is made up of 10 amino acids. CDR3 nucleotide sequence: TGTGCTAAAAAGGGGGCGGGCTACACCTTC. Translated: CAKKGAGYTF.

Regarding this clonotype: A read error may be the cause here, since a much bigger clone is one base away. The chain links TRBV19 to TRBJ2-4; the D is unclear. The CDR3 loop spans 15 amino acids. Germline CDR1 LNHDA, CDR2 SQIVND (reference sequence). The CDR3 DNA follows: TGTGCCGGTAGTATAGATAGGCATCCCGTAGACATTCAGTACTTC. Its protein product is CAGSIDRHPVDIQYF.

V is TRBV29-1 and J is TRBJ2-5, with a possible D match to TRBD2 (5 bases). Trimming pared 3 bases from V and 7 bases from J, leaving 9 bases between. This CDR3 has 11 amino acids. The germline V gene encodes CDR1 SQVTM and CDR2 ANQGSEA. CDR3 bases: TGCAGCGTTGACCTAGAGGGGACCCAGTACTTC. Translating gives CSVDLEGTQYF.

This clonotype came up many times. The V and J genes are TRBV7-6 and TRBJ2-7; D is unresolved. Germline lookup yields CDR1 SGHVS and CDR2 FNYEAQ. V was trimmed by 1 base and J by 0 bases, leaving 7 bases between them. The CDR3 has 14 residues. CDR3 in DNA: TGTGCCAGCAGCTTAGAAGTCTCCTCCTACGAGCAGTACTTC. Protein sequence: CASSLEVSSYEQYF.

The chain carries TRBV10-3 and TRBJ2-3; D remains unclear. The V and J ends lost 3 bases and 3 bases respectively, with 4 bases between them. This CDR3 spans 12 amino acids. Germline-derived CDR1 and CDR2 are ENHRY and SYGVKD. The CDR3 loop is CAISDGTDTQYF. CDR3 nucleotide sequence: TGTGCCATCAGTGATGGGACAGATACGCAGTATTTT.

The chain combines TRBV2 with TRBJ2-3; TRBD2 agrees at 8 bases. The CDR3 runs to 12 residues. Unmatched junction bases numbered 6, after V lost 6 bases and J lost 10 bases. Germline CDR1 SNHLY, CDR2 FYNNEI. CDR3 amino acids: CASSQRGLAQYF. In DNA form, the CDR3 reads TGTGCCAGCAGCCAAAGGGGACTAGCGCAGTATTTT.

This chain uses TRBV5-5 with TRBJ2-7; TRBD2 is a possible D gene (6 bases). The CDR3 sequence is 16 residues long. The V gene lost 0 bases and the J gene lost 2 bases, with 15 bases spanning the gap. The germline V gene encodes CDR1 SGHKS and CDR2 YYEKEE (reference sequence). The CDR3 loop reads CASSLAGRGVAYEQYF. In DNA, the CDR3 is TGTGCCAGCAGCTTGGCCGGGCGGGGTGTAGCCTACGAGCAGTACTTC.

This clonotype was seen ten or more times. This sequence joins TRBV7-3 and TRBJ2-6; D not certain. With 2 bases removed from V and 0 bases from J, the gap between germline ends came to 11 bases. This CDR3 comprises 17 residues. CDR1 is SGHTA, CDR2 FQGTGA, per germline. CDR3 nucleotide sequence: TGTGCCAGCAGCTTACTGGCAGTCAGCTCTGGGGCCAACGTCCTGACTTTC. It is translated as CASSLLAVSSGANVLTF.

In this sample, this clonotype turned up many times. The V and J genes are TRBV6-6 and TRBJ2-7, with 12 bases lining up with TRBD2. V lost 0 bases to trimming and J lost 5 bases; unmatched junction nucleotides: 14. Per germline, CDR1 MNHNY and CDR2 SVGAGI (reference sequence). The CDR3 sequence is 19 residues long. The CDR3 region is CASSYSPAASGGAAHEQYF. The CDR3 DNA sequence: TGTGCCAGCAGTTACTCCCCGGCGGCTAGCGGGGGGGCTGCCCACGAGCAGTACTTC.

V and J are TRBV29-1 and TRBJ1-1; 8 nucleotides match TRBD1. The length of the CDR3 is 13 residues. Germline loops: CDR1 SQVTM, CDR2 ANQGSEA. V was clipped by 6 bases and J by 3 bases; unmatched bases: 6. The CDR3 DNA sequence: TGCAGCGTGAGACAGGGGTTGGACACTGAAGCTTTCTTT. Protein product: CSVRQGLDTEAFF.

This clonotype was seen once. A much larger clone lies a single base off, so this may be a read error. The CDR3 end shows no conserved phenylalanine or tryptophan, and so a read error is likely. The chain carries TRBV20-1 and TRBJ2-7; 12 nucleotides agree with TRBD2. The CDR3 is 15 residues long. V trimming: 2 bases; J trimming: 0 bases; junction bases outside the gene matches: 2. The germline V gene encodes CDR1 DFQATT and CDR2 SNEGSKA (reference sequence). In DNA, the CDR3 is TGCAGTGCTAGAACTAGCGGGGGGTCCTCCTACGAGCAGTACTCC. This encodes CSARTSGGSSYEQYS.

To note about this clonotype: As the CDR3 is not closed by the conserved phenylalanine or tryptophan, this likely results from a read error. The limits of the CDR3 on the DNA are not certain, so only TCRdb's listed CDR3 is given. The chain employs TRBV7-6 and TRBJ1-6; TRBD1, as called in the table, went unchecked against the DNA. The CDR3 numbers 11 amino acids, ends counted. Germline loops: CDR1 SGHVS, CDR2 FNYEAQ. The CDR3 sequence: CASSLAGGISS.

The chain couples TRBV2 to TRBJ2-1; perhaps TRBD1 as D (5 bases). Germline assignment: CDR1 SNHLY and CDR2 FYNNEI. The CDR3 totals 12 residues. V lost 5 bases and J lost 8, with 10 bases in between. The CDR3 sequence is CASSRPGYEQFF. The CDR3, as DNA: TGTGCCAGCAGTAGACCAGGGTATGAGCAGTTCTTC.

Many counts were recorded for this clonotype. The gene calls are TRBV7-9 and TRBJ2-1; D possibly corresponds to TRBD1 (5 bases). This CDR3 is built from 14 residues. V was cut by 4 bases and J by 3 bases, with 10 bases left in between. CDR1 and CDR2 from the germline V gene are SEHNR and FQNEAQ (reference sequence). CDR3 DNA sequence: TGTGCCAGCAGCTCCCAGACAGTCTACAATGAGCAGTTCTTC. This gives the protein CASSSQTVYNEQFF. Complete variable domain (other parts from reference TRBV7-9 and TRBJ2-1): DTGVSQNPRHKITKRGQNVTFRCDPISEHNRLYWYRQTLGQGPEFLTYFQNEAQLEKSRLLSDRFSAERPKGSFSTLEIQRTEQGDSAMYLCASSSQTVYNEQFFGPGTRLTVL.

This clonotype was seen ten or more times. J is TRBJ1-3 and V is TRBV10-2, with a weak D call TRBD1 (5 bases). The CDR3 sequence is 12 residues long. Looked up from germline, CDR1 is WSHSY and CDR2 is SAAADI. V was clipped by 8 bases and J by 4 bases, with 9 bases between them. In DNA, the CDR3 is TGCGCCAGCGACGGGGACGGAAACACCATATATTTT. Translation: CASDGDGNTIYF.

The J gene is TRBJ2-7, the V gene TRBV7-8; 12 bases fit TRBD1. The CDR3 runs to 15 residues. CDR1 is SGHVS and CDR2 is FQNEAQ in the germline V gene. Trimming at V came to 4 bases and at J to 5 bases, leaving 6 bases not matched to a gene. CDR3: CASSSPGQGAHEQYF. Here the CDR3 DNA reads TGTGCCAGCAGCTCCCCGGGACAGGGGGCCCACGAGCAGTACTTC.

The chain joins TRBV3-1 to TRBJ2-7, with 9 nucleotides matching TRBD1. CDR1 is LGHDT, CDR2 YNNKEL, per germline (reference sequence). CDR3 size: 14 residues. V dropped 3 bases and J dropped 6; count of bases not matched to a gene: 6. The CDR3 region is CASSQGQGMIEQYF. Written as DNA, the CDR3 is TGTGCCAGCAGCCAGGGACAGGGAATGATCGAGCAGTACTTC.

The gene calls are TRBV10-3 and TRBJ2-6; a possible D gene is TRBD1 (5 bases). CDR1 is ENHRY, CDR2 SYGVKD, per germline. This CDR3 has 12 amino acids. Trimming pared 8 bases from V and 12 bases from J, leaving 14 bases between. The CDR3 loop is CAISSDRTVLTF. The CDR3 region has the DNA TGTGCCATCTCGAGTGACAGAACCGTCCTGACTTTC.

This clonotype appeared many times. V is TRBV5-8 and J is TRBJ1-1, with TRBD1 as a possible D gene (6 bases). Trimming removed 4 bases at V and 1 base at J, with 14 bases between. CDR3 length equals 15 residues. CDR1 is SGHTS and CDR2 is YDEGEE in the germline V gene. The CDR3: CASSREDRANTEAFF. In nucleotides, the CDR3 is TGTGCCAGCAGCCGTGAGGACAGAGCGAACACTGAAGCTTTCTTT.